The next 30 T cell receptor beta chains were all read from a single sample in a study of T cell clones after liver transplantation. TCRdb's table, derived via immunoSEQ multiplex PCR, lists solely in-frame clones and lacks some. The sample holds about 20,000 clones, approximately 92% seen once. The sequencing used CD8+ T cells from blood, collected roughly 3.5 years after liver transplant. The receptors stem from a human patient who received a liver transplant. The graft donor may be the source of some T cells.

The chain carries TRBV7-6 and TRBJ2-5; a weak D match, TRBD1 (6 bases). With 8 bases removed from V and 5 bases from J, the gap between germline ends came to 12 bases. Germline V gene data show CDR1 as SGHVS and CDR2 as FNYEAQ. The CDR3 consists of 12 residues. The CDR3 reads CASQTGWETQYF. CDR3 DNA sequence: TGTGCCAGCCAGACAGGATGGGAGACCCAGTACTTC.

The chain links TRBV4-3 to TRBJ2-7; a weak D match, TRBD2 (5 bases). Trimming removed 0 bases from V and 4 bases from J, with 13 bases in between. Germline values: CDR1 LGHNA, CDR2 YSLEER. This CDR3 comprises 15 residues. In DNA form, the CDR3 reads TGCGCCAGCAGCCAAGAGAGGGCGCGAGGGTACGAGCAGTACTTC. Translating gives CASSQERARGYEQYF.

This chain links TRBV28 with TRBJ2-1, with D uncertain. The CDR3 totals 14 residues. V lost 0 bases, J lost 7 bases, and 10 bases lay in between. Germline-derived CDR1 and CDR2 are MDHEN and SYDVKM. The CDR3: CASSLWSALNEQFF. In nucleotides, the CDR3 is TGTGCCAGCAGTTTATGGTCGGCCCTAAATGAGCAGTTCTTC.

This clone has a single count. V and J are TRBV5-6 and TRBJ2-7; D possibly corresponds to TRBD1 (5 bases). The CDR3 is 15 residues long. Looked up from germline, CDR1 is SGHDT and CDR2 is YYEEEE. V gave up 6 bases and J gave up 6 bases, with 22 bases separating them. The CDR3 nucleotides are TGTGCCAGCAATGTGGGGCGATCCTTAAGAGGCGAGCAGTACTTC. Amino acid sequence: CASNVGRSLRGEQYF.

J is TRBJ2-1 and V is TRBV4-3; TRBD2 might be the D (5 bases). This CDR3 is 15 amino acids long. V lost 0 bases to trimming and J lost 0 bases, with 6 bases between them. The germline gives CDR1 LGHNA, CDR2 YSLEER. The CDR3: CASSQETTSYNEQFF. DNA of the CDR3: TGCGCCAGCAGCCAAGAGACTACCTCCTACAATGAGCAGTTCTTC.

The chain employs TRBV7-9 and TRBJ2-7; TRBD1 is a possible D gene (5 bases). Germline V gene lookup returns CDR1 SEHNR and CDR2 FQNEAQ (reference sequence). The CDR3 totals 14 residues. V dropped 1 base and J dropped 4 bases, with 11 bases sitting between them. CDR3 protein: CASSLGNRPYEQYF. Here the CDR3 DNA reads TGTGCCAGCAGCTTAGGGAACAGGCCTTACGAGCAGTACTTC.

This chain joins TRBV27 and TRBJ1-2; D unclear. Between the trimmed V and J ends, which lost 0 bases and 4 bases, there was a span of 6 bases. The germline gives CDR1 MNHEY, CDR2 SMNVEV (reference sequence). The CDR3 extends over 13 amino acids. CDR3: CASSLSGIYGYTF. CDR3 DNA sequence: TGTGCCAGCAGTTTATCAGGGATCTATGGCTACACCTTC.

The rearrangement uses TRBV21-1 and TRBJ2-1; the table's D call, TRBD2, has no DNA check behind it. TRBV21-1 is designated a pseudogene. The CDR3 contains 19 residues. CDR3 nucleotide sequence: TGTGCCAGCAGCAAAGAGGGAGGGTGGCTAGCGGGAGGTATCAATGAGCAGTTCTTC. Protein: CASSKEGGWLAGGINEQFF.

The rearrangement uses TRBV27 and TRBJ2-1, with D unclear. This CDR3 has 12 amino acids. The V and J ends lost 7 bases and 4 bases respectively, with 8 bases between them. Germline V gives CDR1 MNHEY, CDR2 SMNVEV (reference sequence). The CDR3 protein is CASTDRYNEQFF. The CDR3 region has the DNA TGTGCCAGCACCGACCGTTACAATGAGCAGTTCTTC.

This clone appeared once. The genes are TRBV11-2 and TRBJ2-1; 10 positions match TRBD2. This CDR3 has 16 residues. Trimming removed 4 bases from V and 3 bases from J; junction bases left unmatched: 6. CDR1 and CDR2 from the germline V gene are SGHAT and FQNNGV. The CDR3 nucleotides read TGTGCCAGCAGCTCTTCTAGCGGGGGCATCTACAATGAGCAGTTCTTC. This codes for CASSSSSGGIYNEQFF.

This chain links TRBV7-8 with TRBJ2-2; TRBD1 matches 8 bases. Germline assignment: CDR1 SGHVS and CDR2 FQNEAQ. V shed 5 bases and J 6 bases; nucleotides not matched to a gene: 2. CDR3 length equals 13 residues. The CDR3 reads CASSQQGAGELFF. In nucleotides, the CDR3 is TGTGCCAGCAGCCAACAGGGGGCCGGGGAGCTGTTTTTT.

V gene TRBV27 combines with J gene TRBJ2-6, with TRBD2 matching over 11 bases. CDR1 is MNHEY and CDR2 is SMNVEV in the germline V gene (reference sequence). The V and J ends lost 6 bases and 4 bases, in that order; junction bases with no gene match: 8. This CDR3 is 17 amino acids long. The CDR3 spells CASRLLAGEEGANVLTF. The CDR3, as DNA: TGTGCCAGCAGACTACTAGCGGGAGAGGAAGGGGCCAACGTCCTGACTTTC.

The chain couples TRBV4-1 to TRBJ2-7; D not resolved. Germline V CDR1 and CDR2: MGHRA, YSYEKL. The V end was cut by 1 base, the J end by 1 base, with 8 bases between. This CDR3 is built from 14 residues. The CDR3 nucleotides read TGCGCCAGCAGCCAAGCAAAGGGATCCTACGAGCAGTACTTC. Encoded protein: CASSQAKGSYEQYF.

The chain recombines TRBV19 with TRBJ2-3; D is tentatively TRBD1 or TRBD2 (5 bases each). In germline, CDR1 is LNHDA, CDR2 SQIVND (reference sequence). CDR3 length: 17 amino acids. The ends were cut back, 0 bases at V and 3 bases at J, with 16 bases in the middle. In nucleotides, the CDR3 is TGTGCCAGTAGTATAGATTTTGGGGGAAGGAGGACAGATACGCAGTATTTT. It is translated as CASSIDFGGRRTDTQYF.

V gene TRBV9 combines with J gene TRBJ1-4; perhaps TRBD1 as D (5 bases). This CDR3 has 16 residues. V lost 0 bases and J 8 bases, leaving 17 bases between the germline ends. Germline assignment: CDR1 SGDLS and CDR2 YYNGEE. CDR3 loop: CASSVEDRGGREKLFF. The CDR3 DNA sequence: TGTGCCAGCAGCGTAGAAGATAGGGGAGGTAGAGAAAAACTGTTTTTT.

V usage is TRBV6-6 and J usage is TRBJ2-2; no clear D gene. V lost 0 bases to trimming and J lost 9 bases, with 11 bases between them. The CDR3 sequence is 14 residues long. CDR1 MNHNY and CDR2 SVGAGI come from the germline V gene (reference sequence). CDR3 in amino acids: CASSYSTGIRELFF. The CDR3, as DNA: TGTGCCAGCAGTTACTCGACTGGGATCCGGGAGCTGTTTTTT.

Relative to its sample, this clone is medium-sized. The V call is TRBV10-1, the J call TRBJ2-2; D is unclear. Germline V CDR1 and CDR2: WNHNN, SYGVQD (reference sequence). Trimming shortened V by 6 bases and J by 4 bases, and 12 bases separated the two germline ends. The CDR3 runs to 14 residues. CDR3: CASSRGHLTGELFF. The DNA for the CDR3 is TGCGCCAGCAGCAGAGGTCACCTCACCGGGGAGCTGTTTTTT.

The CDR3: CASSWKGRLEAFF. CDR3 nucleotide sequence: TGTGCCAGCAGTTGGAAAGGACGGCTTGAAGCTTTCTTT. The rearrangement joins TRBV28 to TRBJ1-1, with unresolved D. Trimming removed 4 bases at V and 7 bases at J, with 13 bases between. Germline CDR1 is MDHEN and CDR2 is SYDVKM. The CDR3 is 13 amino acids.

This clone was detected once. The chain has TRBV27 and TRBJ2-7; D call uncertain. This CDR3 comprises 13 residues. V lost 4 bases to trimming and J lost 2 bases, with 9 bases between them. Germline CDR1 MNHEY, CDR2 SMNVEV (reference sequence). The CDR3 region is CASSSTNPYEQYF. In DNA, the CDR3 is TGTGCCAGCAGTTCCACTAACCCCTACGAGCAGTACTTC.

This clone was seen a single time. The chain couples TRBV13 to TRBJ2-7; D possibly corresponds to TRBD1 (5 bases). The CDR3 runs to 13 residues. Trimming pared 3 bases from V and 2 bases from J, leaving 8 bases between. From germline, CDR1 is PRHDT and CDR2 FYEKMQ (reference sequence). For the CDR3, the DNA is TGTGCCAGCAGCTTGGCCAGGGCCTACGAGCAGTACTTC. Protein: CASSLARAYEQYF.

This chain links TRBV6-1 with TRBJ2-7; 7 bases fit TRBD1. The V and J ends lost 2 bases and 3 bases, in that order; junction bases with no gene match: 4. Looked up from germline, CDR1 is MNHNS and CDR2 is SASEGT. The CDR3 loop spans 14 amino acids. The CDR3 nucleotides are TGTGCCAGCAGTGAAACAGGGGCCATCTACGAGCAGTACTTC. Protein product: CASSETGAIYEQYF.

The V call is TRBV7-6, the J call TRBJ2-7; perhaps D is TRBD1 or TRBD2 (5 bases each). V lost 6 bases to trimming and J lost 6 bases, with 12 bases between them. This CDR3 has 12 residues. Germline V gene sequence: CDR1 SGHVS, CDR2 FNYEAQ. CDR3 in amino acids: CASSRDGAEQYF. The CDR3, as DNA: TGTGCCAGCAGTAGGGACGGAGCCGAGCAGTACTTC.

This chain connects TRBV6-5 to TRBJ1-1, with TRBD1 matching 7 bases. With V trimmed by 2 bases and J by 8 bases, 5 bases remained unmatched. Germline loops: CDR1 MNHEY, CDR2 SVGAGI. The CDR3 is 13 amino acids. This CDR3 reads CASSYDWTGEAFF. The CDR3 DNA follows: TGTGCCAGCAGTTACGATTGGACAGGAGAAGCTTTCTTT.

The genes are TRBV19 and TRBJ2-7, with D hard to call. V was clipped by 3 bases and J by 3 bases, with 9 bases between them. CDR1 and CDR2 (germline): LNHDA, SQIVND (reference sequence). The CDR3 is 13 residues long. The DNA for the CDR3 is TGTGCCAGTAGTATGGGAATAGACTACGAGCAGTACTTC. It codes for CASSMGIDYEQYF. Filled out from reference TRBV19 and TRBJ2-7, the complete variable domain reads DGGITQSPKYLFRKEGQNVTLSCEQNLNHDAMYWYRQDPGQGLRLIYYSQIVNDFQKGDIAEGYSVSREKKESFPLTVTSAQKNPTAFYLCASSMGIDYEQYFGPGTRLTVT.

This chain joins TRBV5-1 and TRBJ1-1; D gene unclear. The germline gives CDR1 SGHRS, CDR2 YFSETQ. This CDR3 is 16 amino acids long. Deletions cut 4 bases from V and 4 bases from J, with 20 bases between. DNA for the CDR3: TGCGCCAGCAGCGCTCCCCCTCGGATCCCGCTCACTGAAGCTTTCTTT. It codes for CASSAPPRIPLTEAFF. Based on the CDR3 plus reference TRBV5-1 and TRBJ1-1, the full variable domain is KAGVTQTPRYLIKTRGQQVTLSCSPISGHRSVSWYQQTPGQGLQFLFEYFSETQRNKGNFPGRFSGRQFSNSRSEMNVSTLELGDSALYLCASSAPPRIPLTEAFFGQGTRLTVV.

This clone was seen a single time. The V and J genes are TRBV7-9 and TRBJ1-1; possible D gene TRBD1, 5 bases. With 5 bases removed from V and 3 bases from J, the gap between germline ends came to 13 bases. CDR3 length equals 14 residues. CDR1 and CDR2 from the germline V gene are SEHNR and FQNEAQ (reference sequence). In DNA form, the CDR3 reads TGTGCCAGCAGCAGGGACTCCCGGGACACTGAAGCTTTCTTT. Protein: CASSRDSRDTEAFF.

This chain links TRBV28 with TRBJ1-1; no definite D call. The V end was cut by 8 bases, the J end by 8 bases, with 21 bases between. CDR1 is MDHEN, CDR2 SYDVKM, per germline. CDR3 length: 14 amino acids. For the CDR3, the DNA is TGTGCCAGCGCATTCCCCCAGGCAGGATCGGAAGCTTTCTTT. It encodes CASAFPQAGSEAFF.

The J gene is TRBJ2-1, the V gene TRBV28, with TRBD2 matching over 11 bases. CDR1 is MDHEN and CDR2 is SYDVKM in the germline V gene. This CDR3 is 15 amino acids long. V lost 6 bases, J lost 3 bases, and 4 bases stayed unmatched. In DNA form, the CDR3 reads TGTGCCAGCAGCCCCCTAGCGGGAGGCTACAATGAGCAGTTCTTC. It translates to CASSPLAGGYNEQFF.

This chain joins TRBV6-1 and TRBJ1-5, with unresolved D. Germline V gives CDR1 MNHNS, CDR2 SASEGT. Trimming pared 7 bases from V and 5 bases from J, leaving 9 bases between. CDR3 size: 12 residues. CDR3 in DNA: TGTGCCAGCACATGGAGTGATCAGCCCCAGCATTTT. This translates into CASTWSDQPQHF.

The CDR3 protein is CASSLYTGVADTQYF. The DNA for the CDR3 is TGTGCCAGCAGTTTATACACGGGGGTCGCAGATACGCAGTATTTT. The chain is built from TRBV28 and TRBJ2-3, with D maybe TRBD2 (6 bases). Between the trimmed V and J ends, which lost 1 base and 4 bases, there was a span of 12 bases. This CDR3 comprises 15 residues. Germline lookup yields CDR1 MDHEN and CDR2 SYDVKM.